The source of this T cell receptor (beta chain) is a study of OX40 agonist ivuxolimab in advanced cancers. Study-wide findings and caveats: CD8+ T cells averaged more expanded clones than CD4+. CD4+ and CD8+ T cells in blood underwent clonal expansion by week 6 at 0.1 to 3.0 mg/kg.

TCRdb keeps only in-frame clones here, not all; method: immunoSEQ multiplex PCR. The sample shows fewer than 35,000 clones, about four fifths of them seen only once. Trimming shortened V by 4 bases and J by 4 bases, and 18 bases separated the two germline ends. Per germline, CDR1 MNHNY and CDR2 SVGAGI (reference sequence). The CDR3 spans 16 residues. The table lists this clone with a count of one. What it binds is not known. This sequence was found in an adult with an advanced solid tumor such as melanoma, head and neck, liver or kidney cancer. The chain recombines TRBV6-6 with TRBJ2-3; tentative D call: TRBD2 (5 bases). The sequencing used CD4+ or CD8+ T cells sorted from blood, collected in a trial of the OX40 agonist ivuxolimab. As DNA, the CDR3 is TGTGCCAGCAGTTCATCGGACTCCATCGGGGCAGATACGCAGTATTTT. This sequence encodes CASSSSDSIGADTQYF.